One and the same sample provided the 27 T cell receptor beta chains below, sequenced in a study of a mutant IDH1 vaccine in newly diagnosed glioma. The protocol was immunoSEQ multiplex PCR, while the TCRdb copy is restricted to in-frame clones and leaves out a portion. The sample has approximately 43,000 clones, 78% seen once. The sample's time point: week 23, last vaccination. A single vaccine dose contained 300 ug of mutant IDH1 20-mer peptide, and topical imiquimod was used with it. These receptors have no known antigen. The specimen was PBMCs, collected from a glioma patient whose treatment included an IDH1 peptide vaccine. The receptors here all came from a woman aged 35 to 49 with glioma. Some clones in this sample may be carry-over from other donors' samples.

V and J are TRBV5-6 and TRBJ1-2, with 8 bases that match TRBD1. The CDR3 is 15 residues long. V shed 0 bases and J 7 bases; nucleotides not matched to a gene: 8. Germline values: CDR1 SGHDT, CDR2 YYEEEE. Here the CDR3 reads CASSLGAGGASGYTF. In DNA form, the CDR3 reads TGTGCCAGCAGCTTGGGGGCAGGGGGCGCGAGTGGCTACACCTTC. Complete variable domain (other parts from reference TRBV5-6 and TRBJ1-2): DAGVTQSPTHLIKTRGQQVTLRCSPKSGHDTVSWYQQALGQGPQFIFQYYEEEERQRGNFPDRFSGHQFPNYSSELNVNALLLGDSALYLCASSLGAGGASGYTFGSGTRLTVV.

The V gene is TRBV5-1, the J gene TRBJ1-5; a weak D match, TRBD1 (5 bases). V shed 5 bases and J shed 2 bases, with 17 bases lying between them. Germline V gives CDR1 SGHRS, CDR2 YFSETQ. This CDR3 is built from 16 residues. CDR3: CASRISLRGRNQPQHF. In DNA form, the CDR3 reads TGCGCCAGCAGGATATCTCTAAGGGGACGCAATCAGCCCCAGCATTTT. Together with reference TRBV5-1 and TRBJ1-5, the CDR3 gives the full variable domain: KAGVTQTPRYLIKTRGQQVTLSCSPISGHRSVSWYQQTPGQGLQFLFEYFSETQRNKGNFPGRFSGRQFSNSRSEMNVSTLELGDSALYLCASRISLRGRNQPQHFGDGTRLSIL.

V and J are TRBV20-1 and TRBJ1-2; tentatively, D is TRBD1 (5 bases). This CDR3 is built from 11 residues. Germline assignment: CDR1 DFQATT and CDR2 SNEGSKA (reference sequence). Trimming removed 3 bases from V and 8 bases from J, with 10 bases in between. CDR3 sequence: CSASWDGGYTF. The DNA for the CDR3 is TGCAGTGCTAGTTGGGACGGGGGCTACACCTTC.

The chain carries TRBV6-5 and TRBJ2-7; D unresolved. The CDR3 is 11 amino acids. CDR1 and CDR2 (germline): MNHEY, SVGAGI. V lost 6 bases and J lost 5, with 8 bases in between. DNA for the CDR3: TGTGCCAGCAGGGAAGCCGACGAGCAGTACTTC. Translated: CASREADEQYF.

There are a few counts of this clone. The rearrangement joins TRBV7-3 to TRBJ2-7; maybe TRBD2 (6 bases). The CDR3 length is 14 residues. V was cut by 0 bases and J by 0 bases, with 6 bases left in between. Germline loops: CDR1 SGHTA, CDR2 FQGTGA. The CDR3 sequence is CASSLTGGSYEQYF. CDR3 DNA sequence: TGTGCCAGCAGCTTAACGGGGGGCTCCTACGAGCAGTACTTC.

The genes are TRBV7-8 and TRBJ2-3, with D perhaps given as TRBD1 or TRBD2 (5 bases each). CDR3 size: 15 residues. Trimming shortened V by 5 bases and J by 2 bases, and 14 bases separated the two germline ends. Germline V lookup: CDR1 SGHVS, CDR2 FQNEAQ. CDR3 sequence (DNA): TGTGCCAGCAGCCCAGGGACGTTGGACACAGATACGCAGTATTTT. Protein product: CASSPGTLDTDTQYF.

The chain carries TRBV15 and TRBJ2-1; 13 nucleotides align to TRBD2. The CDR3 has 17 residues. From germline, CDR1 is LNHNV and CDR2 YYDKDF (reference sequence). V dropped 1 base and J dropped 3; count of bases not matched to a gene: 3. CDR3 coding DNA: TGTGCCACCAGCAGAGGGGGACTAGCGGGAATCTACAATGAGCAGTTCTTC. It specifies CATSRGGLAGIYNEQFF.

The chain uses TRBV7-9 and TRBJ1-5; D is perhaps TRBD1 (5 bases). V was trimmed by 8 bases and J by 0 bases, leaving 20 bases between them. This CDR3 has 17 amino acids. The V gene's germline CDR1 is SEHNR and CDR2 FQNEAQ (reference sequence). DNA for the CDR3: TGTGCCAGCCAGCAAGGGACCGTATCATATAGCAATCAGCCCCAGCATTTT. Encoded protein: CASQQGTVSYSNQPQHF.

Only a few counts were recorded for this clone. The sample has other DNA sequences that encode this CDR3 too. The chain uses TRBV30 and TRBJ1-5; 7 nucleotides line up with TRBD1. CDR3 length equals 15 residues. The V segment lost 2 bases and the J segment 3 bases; nucleotides outside the gene matches: 7. The germline V gene has CDR1 GTSNPN and CDR2 SVGIG (reference sequence). The CDR3 nucleotides are TGTGCCTGGAGTCCCCAAGGACAGGTCAATCAGCCCCAGCATTTT. It translates to CAWSPQGQVNQPQHF.

J is TRBJ1-5 and V is TRBV5-6; TRBD1 might be the D (5 bases). Per the germline V gene, CDR1 is SGHDT and CDR2 is YYEEEE. V was pared by 0 bases and J by 11 bases, with 12 bases between. The CDR3 sequence is 13 residues long. The CDR3 spells CASSLADSVAQHF. DNA for the CDR3: TGTGCCAGCAGCTTGGCCGACAGCGTGGCCCAGCATTTT.

The J gene is TRBJ1-1, the V gene TRBV7-2; weak D call: TRBD1 (6 bases). Between the trimmed V and J ends, which lost 2 bases and 7 bases, there was a span of 14 bases. Germline V gene sequence: CDR1 SGHTA, CDR2 FQGNSA. The CDR3 loop spans 14 amino acids. The CDR3 DNA sequence: TGTGCCAGCAGCTTACGGGGGGCTATCCATGAAGCTTTCTTT. Its translation is CASSLRGAIHEAFF.

The rearrangement uses TRBV5-1 and TRBJ1-2; D uncertain. V lost 0 bases and J 3 bases, leaving 9 bases between the germline ends. The CDR3 runs to 14 residues. Germline V gene sequence: CDR1 SGHRS, CDR2 YFSETQ. CDR3 bases: TGCGCCAGCAGCTTGGGGGTGCCAGACTATGGCTACACCTTC. Its translation: CASSLGVPDYGYTF.

This clone was detected only once. In nucleotides, the CDR3 is TGTGCCAGCAGCGTAGCTGGGGGACCCAACTATGGCTACACCTTC. As protein: CASSVAGGPNYGYTF. The chain links TRBV9 to TRBJ1-2; D is possibly TRBD1 (5 bases). The germline V gene has CDR1 SGDLS and CDR2 YYNGEE. V lost 0 bases to trimming and J lost 2 bases, with 11 bases between them. The CDR3 is 15 residues long.

The chain uses TRBV27 and TRBJ2-1; a weak D match, TRBD2 (6 bases). Germline assignment: CDR1 MNHEY and CDR2 SMNVEV (reference sequence). The germline V and J ends were trimmed by 7 bases and 1 base, with 17 bases remaining between them. CDR3 length equals 16 residues. Here the CDR3 reads CASTSLSGESYNEQFF. The CDR3 coding sequence is TGTGCCAGCACCTCTCTTAGCGGTGAATCCTACAATGAGCAGTTCTTC.

This chain uses TRBV7-9 with TRBJ2-1; the match to TRBD1 covers 9 bases. Trimming took 5 bases from V and 8 from J; bases not matched to a gene: 10. Germline CDR1 SEHNR, CDR2 FQNEAQ (reference sequence). This CDR3 is built from 15 residues. CDR3 loop: CASSGQTGGSDEQFF. DNA of the CDR3: TGTGCCAGCAGCGGCCAGACAGGGGGTTCGGATGAGCAGTTCTTC.

The V and J genes are TRBV5-4 and TRBJ2-7; 7 bases align to TRBD1. TRBJ2-5 explains the end of the DNA better; the J call may be wrong. Germline V gives CDR1 SGHNT, CDR2 YYREEE (reference sequence). The CDR3 totals 14 residues. The CDR3 nucleotides are TGTGCCAGCAGCTTCGGGACAGACGAAGAGACCCAGTACTTC. It yields the protein CASSFGTDEETQYF.

The chain employs TRBV9 and TRBJ2-5; 8 nucleotides align to TRBD2. Germline CDR1 and CDR2: SGDLS and YYNGEE. The CDR3 contains 15 residues. J was trimmed by 4 bases and V by 7 bases; bases with no gene match: 12. The CDR3: CASCRSGRFGETQYF. The CDR3, as DNA: TGTGCCAGCTGTAGAAGCGGGAGATTTGGAGAGACCCAGTACTTC.

The chain employs TRBV29-1 and TRBJ2-1; weak D call: TRBD2 (7 bases). V lost 6 bases, J lost 7 bases, and 22 bases lay in between. CDR1 is SQVTM and CDR2 is ANQGSEA in the germline V gene. The CDR3 is made up of 15 amino acids. As DNA, the CDR3 is TGCAGCGTCCCTTCAGGGGCGGGGGCTGGGAATGAGCAGTTCTTC. This gives the protein CSVPSGAGAGNEQFF.

The genes are TRBV19 and TRBJ1-5, with D tentatively TRBD1 (6 bases). Trimming removed 6 bases at V and 4 bases at J, with 10 bases between. The CDR3 extends over 13 amino acids. Per the germline V gene, CDR1 is LNHDA and CDR2 is SQIVND (reference sequence). DNA for the CDR3: TGTGCCAGTAGATACAGGGAGAATCAGCCCCAGCATTTT. Amino acids: CASRYRENQPQHF. The variable domain in full, with the rest retrieved from reference TRBV19 and TRBJ1-5, is DGGITQSPKYLFRKEGQNVTLSCEQNLNHDAMYWYRQDPGQGLRLIYYSQIVNDFQKGDIAEGYSVSREKKESFPLTVTSAQKNPTAFYLCASRYRENQPQHFGDGTRLSIL.

This clone was seen a few times. The V gene is TRBV5-1, the J gene TRBJ2-2; no firm D call. The CDR3 covers 13 residues. Looked up from germline, CDR1 is SGHRS and CDR2 is YFSETQ. Trimming pared 0 bases from V and 7 bases from J, leaving 7 bases between. CDR3 in DNA: TGCGCCAGCAGCTTGGTCGGCGGCGGGGAGCTGTTTTTT. This codes for CASSLVGGGELFF.

The J gene is TRBJ1-2, the V gene TRBV28; D not resolved. The CDR3 length is 14 residues. Trimming left V 5 bases short and J 0 bases short, with 10 bases between. Germline assignment: CDR1 MDHEN and CDR2 SYDVKM. CDR3 residues: CASSPSSANYGYTF. DNA of the CDR3: TGTGCCAGCAGTCCGTCCAGCGCTAACTATGGCTACACCTTC.

The rearrangement joins TRBV7-8 to TRBJ2-1; D tentatively fits TRBD1 or TRBD2 (5 bases each). Between the trimmed V and J ends, which lost 5 bases and 0 bases, there was a span of 11 bases. CDR1 is SGHVS and CDR2 is FQNEAQ in the germline V gene. The CDR3 has 15 residues. The CDR3, as DNA: TGTGCCAGCAGCCGTAGCGACAGCTCCTACAATGAGCAGTTCTTC. Protein product: CASSRSDSSYNEQFF.

The chain couples TRBV6-1 to TRBJ2-2; the D is unclear. V was shortened by 6 bases and J by 6 bases, with 11 bases between the two germline ends. The CDR3 totals 13 residues. Germline assignment: CDR1 MNHNS and CDR2 SASEGT. The CDR3 region has the DNA TGTGCCAGCAGCCAGCTACTATCCGGGGAGCTGTTTTTT. Residues: CASSQLLSGELFF.

The chain has TRBV5-1 and TRBJ2-2; D remains unclear. Trimming shortened V by 2 bases and J by 2 bases, and 13 bases separated the two germline ends. The germline V gene encodes CDR1 SGHRS and CDR2 YFSETQ. The CDR3 extends over 16 amino acids. DNA for the CDR3: TGCGCCAGCAGCTTTACGCTAGACTTTAACACCGGGGAGCTGTTTTTT. This encodes CASSFTLDFNTGELFF.

This clone was counted only a few times. The sample contains more than one DNA sequence encoding this CDR3. This chain uses TRBV5-1 with TRBJ1-1, with unresolved D. V was pared by 0 bases and J by 6 bases, with 15 bases between. The CDR3 length is 15 residues. Germline lookup yields CDR1 SGHRS and CDR2 YFSETQ. CDR3: CASSLGLDSGAEAFF. Here the CDR3 DNA reads TGCGCCAGCAGCTTGGGTTTGGACTCTGGAGCTGAAGCTTTCTTT.

V is TRBV9 and J is TRBJ2-5; 8 bases map to TRBD1. J gave up 4 bases and V 0 bases, and 2 bases lay outside the gene matches. The germline gives CDR1 SGDLS, CDR2 YYNGEE. The CDR3 loop spans 14 amino acids. CDR3 sequence (DNA): TGTGCCAGCAGCGTAGGCGGGACAGGAGAGACCCAGTACTTC. As protein: CASSVGGTGETQYF.

The chain has TRBV7-8 and TRBJ1-5; 9 nucleotides agree with TRBD1. Germline loops: CDR1 SGHVS, CDR2 FQNEAQ. The CDR3 covers 16 residues. The J segment lost 7 bases and the V segment lost 1 base, leaving 8 bases of the junction unmatched. CDR3 DNA: TGTGCCAGCAGCTTAGGCGGGACAGGGCTTGGGCAGCCCCAGCATTTT. Amino acid sequence: CASSLGGTGLGQPQHF.